This TCR beta chain derives from a study of T cell responses to AZD1222 COVID-19 vaccine. Regarding the study as a whole: Just 5 to 7 AZD1222 recipients were seropositive at baseline. Mostly white British, mostly female donors; authors suggested clonal diversity may be underestimated. Nearly half of the spike-specific TCRs reportedly recognize variant regions that carry no mutations.

V was cut by 8 bases and J by 0 bases, with 8 bases left in between. The CDR3 contains 12 residues. The germline V gene encodes CDR1 SNHLY and CDR2 FYNNEI. Repertoires were generated with immunoSEQ multiplex PCR, while TCRdb's copy carries only in-frame clones and drops some. The table lists around 100,000 clones, approximately 87% of them singletons. Points on this clone: No antigen is known for it.

The chain links TRBV2 to TRBJ2-7, with D unclear. The specimen was peripheral blood, collected on day 0 of AZD1222 vaccination. The source of this sequence is an adult in good health. The CDR3 nucleotides read TGTGCCAGCTCGGTCGGCTCCTACGAGCAGTACTTC. Protein: CASSVGSYEQYF.